This entry describes one T cell receptor (beta chain). This sample stems from a study of T-cell memory formation after mild COVID-19. TCRdb re-called the 5' RACE reads through MiXCR, storing one row per CDR3 protein. The sample lists 300,000 to 400,000 distinct CDR3 sequences, approximately 27% occurring once. The CDR3 length is 18 residues. V was pared by 2 bases and J by 8 bases, with 12 bases of the junction left unmatched. Germline CDR1 LGHDT, CDR2 YNNKEL (reference sequence). The source of this sequence is an adult woman who had mild COVID-19 (a few samples of this study predate the infection). Cell type and time point are not known. Source material: PBMCs or a T cell subset sorted from them (not recorded which). This sequence joins TRBV3-1 and TRBJ2-1; 13 bases align to TRBD2. The DNA for the CDR3 is TGTGCCAGCAGCCAACAGTCACTAGCGGGGGGGCCTGTTGATGAGCAGTTCTTC. Translation gives CASSQQSLAGGPVDEQFF.